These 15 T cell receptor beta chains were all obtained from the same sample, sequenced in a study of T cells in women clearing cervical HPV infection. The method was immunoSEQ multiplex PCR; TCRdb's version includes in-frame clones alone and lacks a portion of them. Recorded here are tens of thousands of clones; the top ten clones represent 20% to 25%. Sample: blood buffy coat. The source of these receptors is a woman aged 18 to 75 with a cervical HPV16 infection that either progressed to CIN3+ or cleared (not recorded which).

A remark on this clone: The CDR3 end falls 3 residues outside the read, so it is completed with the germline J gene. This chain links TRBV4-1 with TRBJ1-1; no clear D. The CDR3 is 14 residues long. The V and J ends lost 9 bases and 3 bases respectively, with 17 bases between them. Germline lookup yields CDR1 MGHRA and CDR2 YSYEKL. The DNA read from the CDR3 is TGCGCCAGTACCCGGGGATCGGGATACACTGAA. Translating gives CASTRGSGYTE. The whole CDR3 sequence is CASTRGSGYTEAFF.

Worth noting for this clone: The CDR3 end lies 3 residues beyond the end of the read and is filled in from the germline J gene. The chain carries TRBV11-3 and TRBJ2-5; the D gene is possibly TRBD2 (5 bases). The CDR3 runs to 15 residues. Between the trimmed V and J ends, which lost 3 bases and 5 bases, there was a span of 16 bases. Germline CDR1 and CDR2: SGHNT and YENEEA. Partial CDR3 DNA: TGTGCCAGCAGCTTGGACTTAAAGCCTTCCGAGACC. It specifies CASSLDLKPSET. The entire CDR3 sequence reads CASSLDLKPSETQYF.

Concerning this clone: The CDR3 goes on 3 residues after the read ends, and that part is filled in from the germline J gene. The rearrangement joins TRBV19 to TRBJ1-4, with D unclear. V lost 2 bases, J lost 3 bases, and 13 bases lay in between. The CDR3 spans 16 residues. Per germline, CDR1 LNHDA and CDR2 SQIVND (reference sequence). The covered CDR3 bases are TGTGCCAGTAGTATATATCCCAAAGCGGCTAATGAAAAA. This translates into CASSIYPKAANEK. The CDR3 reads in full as CASSIYPKAANEKLFF.

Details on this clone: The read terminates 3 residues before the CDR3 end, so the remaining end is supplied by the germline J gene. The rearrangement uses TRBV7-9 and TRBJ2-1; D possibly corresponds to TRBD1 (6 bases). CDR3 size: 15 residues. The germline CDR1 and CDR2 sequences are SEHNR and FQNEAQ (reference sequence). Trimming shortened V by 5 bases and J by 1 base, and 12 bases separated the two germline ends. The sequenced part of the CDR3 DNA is TGTGCCAGCAGCATCGGGACACCATCCTACAATGAG. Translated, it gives CASSIGTPSYNE. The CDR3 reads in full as CASSIGTPSYNEQFF.

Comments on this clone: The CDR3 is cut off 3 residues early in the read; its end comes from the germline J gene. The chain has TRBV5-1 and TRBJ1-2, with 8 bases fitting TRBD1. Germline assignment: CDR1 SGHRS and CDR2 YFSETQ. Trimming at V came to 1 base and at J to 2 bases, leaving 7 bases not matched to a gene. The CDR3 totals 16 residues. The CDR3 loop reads CASSLRPGGANYGYTF. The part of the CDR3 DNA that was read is TGCGCCAGCAGCTTGAGGCCAGGGGGCGCCAACTATGGC. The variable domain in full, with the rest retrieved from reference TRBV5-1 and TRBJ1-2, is KAGVTQTPRYLIKTRGQQVTLSCSPISGHRSVSWYQQTPGQGLQFLFEYFSETQRNKGNFPGRFSGRQFSNSRSEMNVSTLELGDSALYLCASSLRPGGANYGYTFGSGTRLTVV.

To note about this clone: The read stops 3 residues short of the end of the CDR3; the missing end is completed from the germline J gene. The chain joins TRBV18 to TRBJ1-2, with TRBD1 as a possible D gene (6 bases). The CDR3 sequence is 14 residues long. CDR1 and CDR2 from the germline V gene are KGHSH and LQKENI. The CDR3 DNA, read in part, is TGTGCCAGCTCACCCCAAGGACAGAACTACGAC. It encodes CASSPQGQNYD. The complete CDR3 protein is CASSPQGQNYDYTF.

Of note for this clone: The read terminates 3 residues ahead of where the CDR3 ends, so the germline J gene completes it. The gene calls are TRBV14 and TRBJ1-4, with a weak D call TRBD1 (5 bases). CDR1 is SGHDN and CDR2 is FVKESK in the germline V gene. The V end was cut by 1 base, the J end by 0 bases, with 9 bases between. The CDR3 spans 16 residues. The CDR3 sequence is CASSQVGAPTNEKLFF. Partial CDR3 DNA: TGTGCCAGCAGCCAAGTTGGGGCACCAACTAATGAAAAA.

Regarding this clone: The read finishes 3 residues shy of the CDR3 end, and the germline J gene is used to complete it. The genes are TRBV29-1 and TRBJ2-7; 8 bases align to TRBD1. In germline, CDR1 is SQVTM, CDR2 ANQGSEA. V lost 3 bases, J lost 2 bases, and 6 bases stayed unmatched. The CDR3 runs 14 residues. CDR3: CSVEVADRAYEQYF. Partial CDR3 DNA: TGCAGCGTTGAGGTAGCGGACAGGGCCTACGAG.

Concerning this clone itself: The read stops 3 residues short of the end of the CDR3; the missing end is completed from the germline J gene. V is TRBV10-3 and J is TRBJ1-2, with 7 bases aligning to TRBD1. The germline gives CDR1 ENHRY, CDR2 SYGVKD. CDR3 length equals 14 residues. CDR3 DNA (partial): TGTGCCATCAGTTTATCAGCGACAGGGAACGGC. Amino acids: CAISLSATGNG. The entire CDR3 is CAISLSATGNGYTF.

Partial CDR3 DNA: TGTGCCAGCAGCCAAGATCCCCGTTTAAACACC. Amino acids: CASSQDPRLNT. The CDR3, in full, reads CASSQDPRLNTIYF. This chain links TRBV14 with TRBJ1-3; D not certain. The CDR3 is cut off 3 residues early in the read; its end comes from the germline J gene. V was shortened by 0 bases and J by 6 bases, with 9 bases between the two germline ends. In germline, CDR1 is SGHDN, CDR2 FVKESK. The CDR3 runs 14 residues.

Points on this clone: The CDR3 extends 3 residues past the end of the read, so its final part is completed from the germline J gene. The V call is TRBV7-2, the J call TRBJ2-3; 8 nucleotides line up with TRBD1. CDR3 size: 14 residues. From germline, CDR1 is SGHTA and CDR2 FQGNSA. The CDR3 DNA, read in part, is TGTGCCAGCAGCACCGGACAGGGACAAGAGACG. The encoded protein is CASSTGQGQET. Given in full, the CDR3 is CASSTGQGQETQYF.

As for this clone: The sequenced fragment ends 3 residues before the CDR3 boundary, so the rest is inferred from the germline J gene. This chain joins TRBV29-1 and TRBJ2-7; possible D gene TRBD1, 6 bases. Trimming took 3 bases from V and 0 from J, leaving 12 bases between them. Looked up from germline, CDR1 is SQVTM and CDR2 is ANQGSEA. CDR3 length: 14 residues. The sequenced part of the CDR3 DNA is TGCAGCGTTGATCTACAGGGTATCTCCTACGAG. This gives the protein CSVDLQGISYE. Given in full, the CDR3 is CSVDLQGISYEQYF.

CDR3 loop: CASLGQGEDDYTF. Incomplete CDR3 DNA: TGTGCCAGCTTGGGACAGGGGGAGGACGAC. The J gene is TRBJ1-2, the V gene TRBV18, with 11 positions matching TRBD1. The read falls 3 residues short of the CDR3 end, and the missing part is taken from the germline J gene. The CDR3 has 13 residues. The V gene's germline CDR1 is KGHSH and CDR2 LQKENI.

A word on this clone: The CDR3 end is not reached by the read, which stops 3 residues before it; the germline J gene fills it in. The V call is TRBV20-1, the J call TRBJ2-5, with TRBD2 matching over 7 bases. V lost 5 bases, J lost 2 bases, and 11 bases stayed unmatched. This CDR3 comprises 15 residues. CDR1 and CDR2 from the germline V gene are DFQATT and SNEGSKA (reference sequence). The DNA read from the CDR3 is TGCAGTGCTCCTTCTAGCGGAAGCTATCAAGAGACC. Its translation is CSAPSSGSYQET. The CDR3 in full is CSAPSSGSYQETQYF.

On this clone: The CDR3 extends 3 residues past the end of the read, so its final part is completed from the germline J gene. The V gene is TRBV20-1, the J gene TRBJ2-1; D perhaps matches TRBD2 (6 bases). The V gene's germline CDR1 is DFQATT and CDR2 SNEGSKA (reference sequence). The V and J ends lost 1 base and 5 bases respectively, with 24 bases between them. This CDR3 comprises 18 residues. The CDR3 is CSARGATSFRNENNEQFF. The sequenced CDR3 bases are TGCAGTGCTAGAGGGGCGACTAGTTTTAGAAATGAAAACAATGAG.